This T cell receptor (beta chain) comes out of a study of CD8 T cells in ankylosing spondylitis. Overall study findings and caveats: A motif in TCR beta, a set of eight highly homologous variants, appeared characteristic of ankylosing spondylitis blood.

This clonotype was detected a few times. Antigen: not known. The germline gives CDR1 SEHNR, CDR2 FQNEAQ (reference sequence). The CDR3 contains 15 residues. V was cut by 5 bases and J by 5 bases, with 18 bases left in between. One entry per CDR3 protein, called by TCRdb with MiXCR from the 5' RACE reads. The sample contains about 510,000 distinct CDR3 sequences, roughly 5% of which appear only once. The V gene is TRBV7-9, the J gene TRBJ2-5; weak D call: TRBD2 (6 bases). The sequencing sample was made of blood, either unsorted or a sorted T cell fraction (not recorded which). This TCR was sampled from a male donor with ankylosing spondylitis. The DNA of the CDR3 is TGTGCCAGCAGCCCCGCGAGGAGGGGCACGGAGACCCAGTACTTC. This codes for CASSPARRGTETQYF. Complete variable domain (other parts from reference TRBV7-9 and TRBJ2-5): DTGVSQNPRHKITKRGQNVTFRCDPISEHNRLYWYRQTLGQGPEFLTYFQNEAQLEKSRLLSDRFSAERPKGSFSTLEIQRTEQGDSAMYLCASSPARRGTETQYFGPGTRLLVL.